Here is one T cell receptor beta chain with its context. Assay used: immunoSEQ multiplex PCR; TCRdb lists only in-frame clones, some missing. The sample records roughly 150,000 clones, 92% being singletons. This specimen belongs to a study of control samples from healthy donors and cancer patients. The specimen was blood. This clonotype was sampled from a woman in her 30s in good health.

CDR3 sequence: CASSLTSNEQFF. The DNA for the CDR3 is TGCGCCAGCAGCCTGACTAGCAATGAGCAGTTCTTC. The chain combines TRBV4-1 with TRBJ2-1; tentatively, D is TRBD2 (6 bases). V dropped 4 bases and J dropped 6 bases, with 7 bases sitting between them. The CDR3 has 12 residues. Germline-derived CDR1 and CDR2 are MGHRA and YSYEKL.